This is a list of T cell receptor beta chains from one sample in a study of identical twins. In TCRdb, the 5' RACE reads were re-called with MiXCR into one record per CDR3 protein. The sample consists of about 730,000 distinct CDR3 sequences, 21% of them appearing once. These data were also filed under a second study, of T cells expressing NK-cell markers.

Specimen: PBMCs. The receptors here all came from a woman aged 18-35 years in good health. The CDR3 runs from the conserved cysteine through the conserved F or W. A D gene is named only where the DNA matches it firmly. Only part of the rows carry a size: once, few, many, or a class if the clone is expanded.

j_gene: TRBJ1-1
v_gene: TRBV10-3
abundance: few
d_gene: NA
CDR3aa: CAISNGAATEAFF
CDR3nt: TGTGCCATCAGTAACGGGGCAGCCACTGAAGCTTTCTTT

j_gene: TRBJ2-7
v_gene: TRBV7-2
abundance: few
d_gene: NA
CDR3aa: CASSSRRDYEQYF
CDR3nt: TGTGCCAGCAGCTCCCGGCGGGACTACGAGCAGTACTTC

j_gene: TRBJ2-4
v_gene: TRBV7-8
abundance: NA
d_gene: TRBD1
CDR3aa: CASSLVSGAGGTFQNIQYF
CDR3nt: TGTGCCAGCAGCCTAGTTTCTGGGGCAGGGGGAACATTCCAAAACATTCAGTACTTC

j_gene: TRBJ2-1
v_gene: TRBV24-1
abundance: once
d_gene: TRBD2
CDR3aa: CATSDPGTSGTNEQFF
CDR3nt: TGTGCCACCAGTGATCCCGGGACTAGCGGGACCAATGAGCAGTTCTTC

j_gene: TRBJ2-7
v_gene: TRBV20-1
abundance: NA
d_gene: TRBD2
CDR3aa: CSARGTSGRNYEQYF
CDR3nt: TGCAGTGCTAGAGGCACTAGCGGGAGGAACTACGAGCAGTACTTC

j_gene: TRBJ2-7
v_gene: TRBV12-3/TRBV12-4
abundance: many
d_gene: TRBD1
CDR3aa: CASSHGTGSYEQYF
CDR3nt: TGTGCCAGCAGTCACGGGACAGGCTCCTACGAGCAGTACTTC

j_gene: TRBJ2-1
v_gene: TRBV6-1
abundance: few
d_gene: TRBD2
CDR3aa: CASNPLAGSVNEQFF
CDR3nt: TGTGCCAGCAACCCTCTAGCGGGTTCGGTGAATGAGCAGTTCTTC

j_gene: TRBJ2-3
v_gene: TRBV5-1
abundance: few
d_gene: NA
CDR3aa: CASKGSLYESYGTDTQYF
CDR3nt: TGCGCCAGCAAGGGTAGCTTATACGAAAGTTATGGCACAGATACGCAGTATTTT

j_gene: TRBJ2-1
v_gene: TRBV12-3/TRBV12-4
abundance: NA
d_gene: TRBD2
CDR3aa: CASGSGTSYNEQFF
CDR3nt: TGTGCCAGCGGAAGCGGGACTTCTTACAATGAGCAGTTCTTC

j_gene: TRBJ1-1
v_gene: TRBV6-1
abundance: few
d_gene: TRBD1
CDR3aa: CASSPRDRGHTEAFF
CDR3nt: TGTGCCAGCAGCCCCCGGGACAGGGGTCACACTGAAGCTTTCTTT

j_gene: TRBJ2-7
v_gene: TRBV10-2
abundance: NA
d_gene: TRBD1
CDR3aa: CASRPGTVTYEQYF
CDR3nt: TGCGCCAGCAGACCCGGGACAGTGACCTACGAGCAGTACTTC

j_gene: TRBJ1-4
v_gene: TRBV12-3/TRBV12-4
abundance: few
d_gene: NA
CDR3aa: CASSFSIGNEKLFF
CDR3nt: TGTGCCAGCAGTTTTTCGATAGGGAATGAAAAACTGTTTTTT

j_gene: TRBJ2-1
v_gene: TRBV5-1
abundance: few
d_gene: NA
CDR3aa: CASSSYTPQTNEQFF
CDR3nt: TGCGCCAGCAGCTCTTATACCCCTCAGACGAATGAGCAGTTCTTC

j_gene: TRBJ2-7
v_gene: TRBV27
abundance: few
d_gene: TRBD1
CDR3aa: CASSADRVGMLYF
CDR3nt: TGTGCCAGCAGTGCGGACAGGGTGGGAATGTTATACTTC

j_gene: TRBJ2-7
v_gene: TRBV4-1
abundance: NA
d_gene: TRBD1
CDR3aa: CASSQATGGIDEQYF
CDR3nt: TGCGCCAGCAGCCAAGCTACAGGGGGAATTGACGAGCAGTACTTC

j_gene: TRBJ2-1
v_gene: TRBV7-2
abundance: many
d_gene: NA
CDR3aa: CASSLDFQRVYNEQFF
CDR3nt: TGTGCCAGCAGCTTAGACTTCCAGCGGGTGTACAATGAGCAGTTCTTC

j_gene: TRBJ2-7
v_gene: TRBV7-2
abundance: NA
d_gene: NA
CDR3aa: CASSLNQEDEQYF
CDR3nt: TGTGCCAGCAGCTTAAATCAGGAGGACGAGCAGTACTTC

j_gene: TRBJ1-1
v_gene: TRBV7-9
abundance: NA
d_gene: NA
CDR3aa: CASSLNPTEAFF
CDR3nt: TGTGCCAGCAGCTTGAACCCCACTGAAGCTTTCTTT

j_gene: TRBJ2-7
v_gene: TRBV6-2/TRBV6-3
abundance: NA
d_gene: NA
CDR3aa: CASSHSAYEQYF
CDR3nt: TGTGCCAGCAGCCACAGCGCCTACGAGCAGTACTTC

j_gene: TRBJ2-1
v_gene: TRBV10-3
abundance: NA
d_gene: TRBD1
CDR3aa: CAIRIVGDRGGEQFF
CDR3nt: TGTGCCATCAGAATAGTTGGGGACAGGGGTGGTGAGCAGTTCTTC

j_gene: TRBJ2-3
v_gene: TRBV5-1
abundance: NA
d_gene: NA
CDR3aa: CASSLILGGGTDTQYF
CDR3nt: TGCGCCAGCAGCTTGATTCTGGGGGGAGGCACAGATACGCAGTATTTT

j_gene: TRBJ2-7
v_gene: TRBV6-2/TRBV6-3
abundance: many
d_gene: NA
CDR3aa: CASSYSRHVAGEQYF
CDR3nt: TGTGCCAGCAGTTACTCAAGACACGTAGCAGGCGAGCAGTACTTC

j_gene: TRBJ2-3
v_gene: TRBV5-5
abundance: few
d_gene: TRBD2
CDR3aa: CASSLKNGLAESTDTQYF
CDR3nt: TGTGCCAGCAGCTTGAAGAATGGACTAGCGGAAAGCACAGATACGCAGTATTTT

j_gene: TRBJ2-1
v_gene: TRBV7-2
abundance: few
d_gene: TRBD2
CDR3aa: CASSLRRAGGNEQFF
CDR3nt: TGTGCCAGCAGCTTAAGAAGGGCGGGAGGCAATGAGCAGTTCTTC

j_gene: TRBJ2-4
v_gene: TRBV6-5
abundance: NA
d_gene: NA
CDR3aa: CASTNNGNIQYF
CDR3nt: TGTGCCAGCACCAACAACGGAAACATTCAGTACTTC

j_gene: TRBJ1-1
v_gene: TRBV7-9
abundance: few
d_gene: TRBD1
CDR3aa: CASSFDRDEAFF
CDR3nt: TGTGCCAGCAGCTTTGACAGGGATGAAGCTTTCTTT

j_gene: TRBJ1-1
v_gene: TRBV4-2
abundance: NA
d_gene: TRBD1
CDR3aa: CASSSRGSMNTEAFF
CDR3nt: TGTGCCAGCAGCTCCAGGGGGTCGATGAACACTGAAGCTTTCTTT

j_gene: TRBJ1-6
v_gene: TRBV7-2
abundance: NA
d_gene: NA
CDR3aa: CASSFLTSSSPLHF
CDR3nt: TGTGCCAGCAGCTTCCTCACGTCGTCTTCACCCCTCCACTTT

j_gene: TRBJ2-7
v_gene: TRBV12-3/TRBV12-4
abundance: few
d_gene: NA
CDR3aa: CASSLRGGTEAYEQYF
CDR3nt: TGTGCCAGCAGTTTACGAGGGGGGACGGAAGCCTACGAGCAGTACTTC

j_gene: TRBJ1-2
v_gene: TRBV6-5
abundance: few
d_gene: NA
CDR3aa: CASSSATGKAYGYTF
CDR3nt: TGTGCCAGCAGTTCAGCCACAGGGAAGGCCTATGGCTACACCTTC

j_gene: TRBJ2-3
v_gene: TRBV5-5
abundance: many
d_gene: NA
CDR3aa: CASSAGRHLDTQYF
CDR3nt: TGTGCCAGCAGCGCGGGTCGTCATCTGGATACGCAGTATTTT

j_gene: TRBJ2-3
v_gene: TRBV5-1
abundance: NA
d_gene: NA
CDR3aa: CASSEVGADTQYF
CDR3nt: TGCGCCAGCAGCGAGGTAGGCGCAGATACGCAGTATTTT

j_gene: TRBJ1-4
v_gene: TRBV25-1
abundance: few
d_gene: NA
CDR3aa: CASSFGANEKLFF
CDR3nt: TGTGCCAGCAGCTTCGGGGCTAATGAAAAACTGTTTTTT

j_gene: TRBJ1-5
v_gene: TRBV20-1
abundance: many
d_gene: NA
CDR3aa: CSARVAGYQPQHF
CDR3nt: TGCAGTGCTAGAGTGGCAGGGTATCAGCCCCAGCATTTT

j_gene: TRBJ2-7
v_gene: TRBV18
abundance: few
d_gene: NA
CDR3aa: CASSIDAGEQYF
CDR3nt: TGTGCCAGCTCAATAGATGCCGGCGAGCAGTACTTC

j_gene: TRBJ2-6
v_gene: TRBV6-2/TRBV6-3
abundance: NA
d_gene: TRBD1
CDR3aa: CASSSTRGGGTGGPGANVLTF
CDR3nt: TGTGCCAGCAGCTCAACAAGGGGGGGTGGGACAGGGGGGCCTGGGGCCAACGTCCTGACTTTC

j_gene: TRBJ2-7
v_gene: TRBV20-1
abundance: NA
d_gene: TRBD1
CDR3aa: CSARQGSEEQYF
CDR3nt: TGCAGTGCGAGACAGGGCTCCGAAGAGCAGTACTTC

j_gene: TRBJ2-1
v_gene: TRBV10-3
abundance: NA
d_gene: NA
CDR3aa: CAISESTMGGFDYNEQFF
CDR3nt: TGTGCCATCAGTGAGTCGACCATGGGGGGCTTCGACTACAATGAGCAGTTCTTC

j_gene: TRBJ2-3
v_gene: TRBV30
abundance: few
d_gene: TRBD2
CDR3aa: CAWNRGRAKDTQYF
CDR3nt: TGTGCCTGGAATCGCGGGAGGGCTAAAGATACGCAGTATTTT

j_gene: TRBJ2-7
v_gene: TRBV20-1
abundance: NA
d_gene: TRBD1
CDR3aa: CSPRGQGYEQYF
CDR3nt: TGCAGCCCCCGTGGACAGGGCTACGAGCAGTACTTC

j_gene: TRBJ1-1
v_gene: TRBV6-1
abundance: few
d_gene: NA
CDR3aa: CASRIMNTEAFF
CDR3nt: TGTGCCAGCAGGATTATGAACACTGAAGCTTTCTTT

j_gene: TRBJ2-5
v_gene: TRBV7-2
abundance: few
d_gene: TRBD2
CDR3aa: CASSLDSGRAQETQYF
CDR3nt: TGTGCCAGCAGCTTAGATAGCGGGAGGGCCCAAGAGACCCAGTACTTC

j_gene: TRBJ2-7
v_gene: TRBV20-1
abundance: NA
d_gene: TRBD2
CDR3aa: CSAVGGGITSYEQYF
CDR3nt: TGCAGTGCCGTCGGGGGGGGGATCACCTCCTACGAGCAGTACTTC

j_gene: TRBJ1-1
v_gene: TRBV12-3/TRBV12-4
abundance: NA
d_gene: NA
CDR3aa: CASTKLGRTLEAFF
CDR3nt: TGTGCCAGCACAAAACTCGGACGAACTCTTGAAGCTTTCTTT

j_gene: TRBJ2-1
v_gene: TRBV24-1
abundance: many
d_gene: NA
CDR3aa: CATSRPDGSSYNEQFF
CDR3nt: TGTGCCACCAGCCGTCCCGACGGGAGCTCCTACAATGAGCAGTTCTTC

j_gene: TRBJ1-2
v_gene: TRBV7-2
abundance: few
d_gene: NA
CDR3aa: CASSLVDHGYTF
CDR3nt: TGTGCCAGCAGCTTAGTGGACCATGGCTACACCTTC

j_gene: TRBJ2-1
v_gene: TRBV20-1
abundance: NA
d_gene: TRBD1
CDR3aa: CSATDRQGAYNEQFF
CDR3nt: TGCAGTGCTACCGACCGGCAGGGGGCTTACAATGAGCAGTTCTTC

j_gene: TRBJ2-1
v_gene: TRBV29-1
abundance: few
d_gene: TRBD1
CDR3aa: CSVEGQGTYNEQFF
CDR3nt: TGCAGCGTTGAAGGACAGGGTACCTACAATGAGCAGTTCTTC

j_gene: TRBJ2-3
v_gene: TRBV4-3
abundance: NA
d_gene: NA
CDR3aa: CASSQDRGRGDTQYF
CDR3nt: TGCGCCAGCAGCCAAGATCGGGGGAGAGGAGATACGCAGTATTTT

j_gene: TRBJ2-1
v_gene: TRBV5-1
abundance: NA
d_gene: NA
CDR3aa: CASSLAGVVGEQFF
CDR3nt: TGCGCCAGCAGCTTGGCGGGAGTGGTGGGTGAGCAGTTCTTC

j_gene: TRBJ2-5
v_gene: TRBV5-1
abundance: few
d_gene: NA
CDR3aa: CASSLTNGEETQYF
CDR3nt: TGCGCCAGCAGCTTGACTAACGGAGAAGAGACCCAGTACTTC

j_gene: TRBJ1-2
v_gene: TRBV12-3/TRBV12-4
abundance: many
d_gene: NA
CDR3aa: CASSLGVGYTF
CDR3nt: TGTGCCAGCAGCTTAGGGGTCGGCTACACCTTC

j_gene: TRBJ2-1
v_gene: TRBV12-3/TRBV12-4
abundance: NA
d_gene: TRBD1
CDR3aa: CASSRQGWDEQFF
CDR3nt: TGTGCCAGCAGTCGACAGGGTTGGGATGAGCAGTTCTTC

j_gene: TRBJ2-1
v_gene: TRBV5-1
abundance: few
d_gene: TRBD2
CDR3aa: CASSLKVAGGPNEQFF
CDR3nt: TGCGCCAGCAGCTTGAAGGTAGCGGGGGGACCCAATGAGCAGTTCTTC

j_gene: TRBJ2-7
v_gene: TRBV10-3
abundance: NA
d_gene: TRBD2
CDR3aa: CAIRGLAGAGDEQYF
CDR3nt: TGTGCCATCAGGGGACTAGCGGGAGCAGGCGACGAGCAGTACTTC

j_gene: TRBJ2-1
v_gene: TRBV3-1
abundance: NA
d_gene: NA
CDR3aa: CASSRVYTSEQFF
CDR3nt: TGTGCCAGCAGCCGAGTTTATACCAGTGAGCAGTTCTTC

j_gene: TRBJ2-7
v_gene: TRBV20-1
abundance: NA
d_gene: TRBD2
CDR3aa: CSATGLAGVGIWEQYF
CDR3nt: TGCAGTGCTACGGGACTAGCGGGAGTCGGTATTTGGGAGCAGTACTTC

j_gene: TRBJ2-1
v_gene: TRBV20-1
abundance: NA
d_gene: TRBD2
CDR3aa: CSARAVAGRSYNEQFF
CDR3nt: TGCAGTGCTAGGGCTGTAGCGGGCCGCTCCTACAATGAGCAGTTCTTC

j_gene: TRBJ1-6
v_gene: TRBV12-3/TRBV12-4
abundance: many
d_gene: NA
CDR3aa: CASRLSGTSLHF
CDR3nt: TGTGCCAGCAGACTCTCCGGGACCTCCCTCCACTTT